This T cell receptor (beta chain) emerged from a study of beta chain features in type 1 diabetes (dated by TCRdb to the late 2010s). For the study in its entirety: Mean age, gender distribution, total cell number and subset yield did not differ between patients and healthy donors. A total of 107,917,701 sorted cells were examined across all samples, and RNA yield correlated strongly with the number of cells per subset. The study compared the TCRB repertoires of sorted circulating CD4+ T cell subsets in recently diagnosed type 1 diabetes patients with those in matched healthy donors. Naive and central memory subsets were obtained from all 30 or so donors, but regulatory and stem cell-like memory subsets were isolated from only 8 patients and roughly 8 healthy donors. General study outcomes and caveats: PCR may preferentially amplify shorter templates, but because patient and control samples were amplified and corrected together, any resulting skew would affect both groups equally. Naive, central memory and regulatory TCRB repertoires appeared to be more similar among patients than among healthy donors. Because small numbers of individuals were included in the HLA sub-analyses, any influence of HLA type on TCRB rearrangement was left unresolved. Because cDNA was sequenced instead of genomic DNA, highly expressing activated cells could be over-represented, though the groups showed no difference in activation or CD3 levels. At VDJ recombination sites, type 1 diabetes patients had fewer insertions and more deleted nucleotides, which implies abnormalities in thymic rearrangement. Type 1 diabetes patients showed a moderate but significant shortening of TCRB CDR3 length in all four CD4+ subsets.

V drops 5 bases and J drops 6 bases, leaving 14 bases in between. CDR1 is given as KGHSH and CDR2 as LQKENI, both from the germline V gene. Measured from the cysteine to the phenylalanine, the CDR3 is 13 residues long. Solely the CDR3 DNA is kept, with 39 bases framed from the first base. Each donor gave one peripheral blood draw, approximately 110 mL on average, collected into heparinised tubes. A BD FACSAria II was used to sort naive, central memory, regulatory and stem cell-like memory CD4+ T cells with a panel that included CD45RO, CCR7, CD25, CD127, CD95 and CD27. Every sorted population had a purity above 95%. PBMCs were isolated right away by Lymphoprep density gradient centrifugation and were stained directly, without culture. To minimize batch effects, samples were stained and sorted in pairs, one healthy donor with one patient per experiment. The entire isolated RNA was reverse transcribed using the High Capacity cDNA Reverse Transcription Kit, and thus expressed TCRB transcripts were sequenced. Deep immunoSEQ sequencing was performed on naive, central memory and regulatory T cell samples, with an average of roughly 3.3 million total reads per sample. After sorted cells were lysed in RLT buffer, RNA was extracted with DNase-treated RNeasy Micro or Mini kits, with the choice depending on cell number. To prevent cross-contamination, each cell subset was processed individually, whereas patient and healthy donor samples were processed jointly. The immunoSEQ multiplex PCR was used to amplify TCRB sequences from cDNA, generating 87-bp fragments that spanned the CDR3 region. The amplicons were sequenced using the Illumina HiSeq platform. The authors processed their data as follows. PCR bias was corrected computationally using synthetic template baselines, and reads within Hamming distance 2 were collapsed, with unmergeable singletons discarded. Reads were aligned against IMGT to assign V, D and J genes, CDR3 length and insertions or deletions at six rearrangement sites. Within each subset, clonotype counts were normalized to sorted cell number, and only after that were true diversity and Gini coefficients computed with the tcR R package. Repertoire sharing was quantified using the overlap coefficient calculated on TCRB nucleotide sequences. As a proxy for the pre-selection repertoire, out-of-frame TCRB sequences from naive cells were analyzed. Imported from immuneACCESS, the table was reduced by TCRdb to in-frame sequences with V and J called. These copies leave out some clones; in studies compared against another copy, an unresolved V gene accounts for under half, and the cause of the remainder is not known. The V and J calls and clone size were taken over from that table, and D and trimming were inferred from the DNA. The table for this sample lists under 300,000 clones; about a tenth of them were counted only once. The top ten hold 0.017% of the sample.

The sample holds a few counts of this clone. No cognate antigen has been identified for it. Per-nucleotide qualities are absent, and no much larger clonotype sits a single base away. The specimen sequenced was naive CD4+ T cells from blood. This specimen's cell subset or site label, per the study, means: true naive CD4+ T cells. The chain is made from TRBV18 and TRBJ2-7; the D gene is not confidently resolved. The TCR sequence derives from a man younger than 40 with type 1 diabetes. The encoded CDR3 is CASSAYPESEQYF. The nucleotide sequence reads TGTGCCAGCTCAGCCTATCCCGAGTCCGAGCAGTACTTC.